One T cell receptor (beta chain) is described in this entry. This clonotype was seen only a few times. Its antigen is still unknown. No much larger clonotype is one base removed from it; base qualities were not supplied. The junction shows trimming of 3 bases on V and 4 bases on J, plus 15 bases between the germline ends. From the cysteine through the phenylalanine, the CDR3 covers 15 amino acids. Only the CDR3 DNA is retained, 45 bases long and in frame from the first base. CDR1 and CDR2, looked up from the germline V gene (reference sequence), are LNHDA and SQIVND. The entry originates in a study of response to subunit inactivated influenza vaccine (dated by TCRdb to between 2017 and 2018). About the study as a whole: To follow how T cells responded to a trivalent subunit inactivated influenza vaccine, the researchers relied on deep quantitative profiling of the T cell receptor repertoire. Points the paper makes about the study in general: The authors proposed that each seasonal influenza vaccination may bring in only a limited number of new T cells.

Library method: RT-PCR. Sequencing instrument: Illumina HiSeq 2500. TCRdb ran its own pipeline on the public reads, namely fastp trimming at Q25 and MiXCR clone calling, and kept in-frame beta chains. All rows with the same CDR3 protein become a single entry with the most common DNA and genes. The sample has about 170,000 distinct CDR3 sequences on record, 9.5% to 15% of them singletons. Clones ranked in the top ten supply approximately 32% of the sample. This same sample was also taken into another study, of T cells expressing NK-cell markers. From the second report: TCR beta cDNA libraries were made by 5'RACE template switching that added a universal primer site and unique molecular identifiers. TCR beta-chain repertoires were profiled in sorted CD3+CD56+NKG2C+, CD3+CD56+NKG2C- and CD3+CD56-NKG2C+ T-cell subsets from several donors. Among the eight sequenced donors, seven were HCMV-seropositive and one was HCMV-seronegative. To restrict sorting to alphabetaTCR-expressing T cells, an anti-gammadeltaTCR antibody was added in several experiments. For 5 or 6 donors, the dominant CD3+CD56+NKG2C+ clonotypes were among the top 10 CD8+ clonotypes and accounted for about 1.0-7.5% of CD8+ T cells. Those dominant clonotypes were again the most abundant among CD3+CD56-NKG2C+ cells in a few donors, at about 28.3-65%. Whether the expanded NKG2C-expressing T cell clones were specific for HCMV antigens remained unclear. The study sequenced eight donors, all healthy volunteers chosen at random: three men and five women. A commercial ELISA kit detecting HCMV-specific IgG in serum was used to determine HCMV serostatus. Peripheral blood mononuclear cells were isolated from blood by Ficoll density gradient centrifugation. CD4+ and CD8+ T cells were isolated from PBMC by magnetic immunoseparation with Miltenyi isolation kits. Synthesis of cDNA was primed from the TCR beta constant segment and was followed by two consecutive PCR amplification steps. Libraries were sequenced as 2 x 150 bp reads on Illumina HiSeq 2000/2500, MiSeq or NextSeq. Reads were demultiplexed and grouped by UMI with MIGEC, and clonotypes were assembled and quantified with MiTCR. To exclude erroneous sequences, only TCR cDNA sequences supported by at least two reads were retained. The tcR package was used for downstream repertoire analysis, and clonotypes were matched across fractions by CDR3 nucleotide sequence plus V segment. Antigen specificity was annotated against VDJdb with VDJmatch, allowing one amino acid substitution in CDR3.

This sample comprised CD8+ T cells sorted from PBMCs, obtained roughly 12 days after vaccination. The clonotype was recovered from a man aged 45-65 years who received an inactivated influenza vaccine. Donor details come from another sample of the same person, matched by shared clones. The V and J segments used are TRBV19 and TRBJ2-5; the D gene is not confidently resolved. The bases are TGTGCCAGTAGTATCGACGGTTACCTCACAGAGACCCAGTACTTC. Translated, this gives CASSIDGYLTETQYF.